Below, 16 T cell receptor beta chains from the same sample are listed, as sequenced in a study of resident and recirculating memory T cells in vitiligo. The assay was immunoSEQ multiplex PCR, and TCRdb's table has in-frame clones only and misses some. The table lists tens of thousands of clones, about 92% of them singletons, with roughly 5% in the top ten. Sequencing was performed on blood. The source is a male donor with vitiligo.

The genes are TRBV2 and TRBJ2-3, with D perhaps matching TRBD2 (6 bases). Looked up from germline, CDR1 is SNHLY and CDR2 is FYNNEI. The CDR3 has 12 amino acids. The V end was cut by 8 bases, the J end by 6 bases, with 12 bases between. This chain's CDR3 is CASCRERDTQYF. CDR3 nucleotide sequence: TGTGCCAGCTGCCGGGAGAGGGATACGCAGTATTTT.

This chain connects TRBV7-8 to TRBJ2-4; a possible D gene is TRBD2 (5 bases). From germline, CDR1 is SGHVS and CDR2 FQNEAQ. The CDR3 totals 14 residues. Trimming removed 5 bases at V and 15 bases at J, with 23 bases between. The CDR3 reads CASSAPLGLPTVYF. The CDR3 nucleotides read TGTGCCAGCAGCGCACCTTTAGGACTGCCGACGGTGTACTTC.

This chain links TRBV5-1 with TRBJ1-1; no clear D. This CDR3 spans 17 amino acids. Trimming took off 4 bases at V and 0 bases at J, with 19 bases between the two ends. The V gene's germline CDR1 is SGHRS and CDR2 YFSETQ. CDR3 protein: CASSPDGALFMNTEAFF. The CDR3 nucleotides are TGCGCCAGCAGCCCCGACGGAGCCCTCTTCATGAACACTGAAGCTTTCTTT.

The gene calls are TRBV5-1 and TRBJ1-1; 10 bases agree with TRBD1. The germline V gene has CDR1 SGHRS and CDR2 YFSETQ. The CDR3 loop spans 18 amino acids. Trimming removed 4 bases from V and 1 base from J; junction bases left unmatched: 13. CDR3 region: CASSPTLGQGKRNTEAFF. CDR3 coding DNA: TGCGCCAGCAGCCCGACATTGGGACAGGGGAAGAGGAACACTGAAGCTTTCTTT.

The chain carries TRBV7-6 and TRBJ2-3; D unresolved. The CDR3 is 12 amino acids. Germline V gene lookup returns CDR1 SGHVS and CDR2 FNYEAQ. Trimming pared 3 bases from V and 5 bases from J, leaving 6 bases between. The CDR3 loop is CASSLVQDTQYF. The DNA for the CDR3 is TGTGCCAGCAGCTTGGTACAAGATACGCAGTATTTT.

Concerning this clone: This same CDR3 is encoded by further DNA sequences in the sample. This rearrangement joins TRBV5-1 to TRBJ1-1; D unclear. The CDR3 is 14 residues long. V was pared by 0 bases and J by 1 base, with 7 bases between. The germline V gene has CDR1 SGHRS and CDR2 YFSETQ. The CDR3 region is CASSLGQPNTEAFF. The CDR3 bases are TGCGCCAGCAGCTTGGGACAACCGAACACTGAAGCTTTCTTT.

The gene calls are TRBV7-2 and TRBJ2-3, with 7 bases aligning to TRBD2. V trimming: 4 bases; J trimming: 4 bases; junction bases outside the gene matches: 5. Germline CDR1 and CDR2: SGHTA and FQGNSA. This CDR3 comprises 14 residues. The CDR3 reads CASSSAGVADTQYF. The CDR3 nucleotides are TGTGCCAGCAGCTCCGCGGGAGTCGCAGATACGCAGTATTTT.

The chain has TRBV5-1 and TRBJ1-2; D perhaps matches TRBD1 (5 bases). The V and J ends lost 4 bases and 6 bases respectively, with 13 bases between them. The CDR3 is made up of 13 amino acids. Germline CDR1 and CDR2: SGHRS and YFSETQ. The CDR3 sequence: CASSRASGDGYTF. Written as DNA, the CDR3 is TGCGCCAGCAGCCGGGCCTCGGGGGATGGCTACACCTTC.

This clone was seen a handful of times. This chain connects TRBV29-1 to TRBJ2-5, with D possibly matching TRBD2 (6 bases). Per the germline V gene, CDR1 is SQVTM and CDR2 is ANQGSEA. This CDR3 region has 9 residues. Trimming removed 8 bases from V and 9 bases from J, with 10 bases in between. The CDR3 loop reads CSIGTPQYF. For the CDR3, the DNA is TGCAGCATTGGGACTCCCCAGTACTTC.

J is TRBJ2-7 and V is TRBV7-3; TRBD1 aligns across 8 bases. V shed 0 bases, J shed 3 bases, and the junction held 4 bases outside the gene matches. CDR3 size: 15 residues. CDR1 SGHTA and CDR2 FQGTGA come from the germline V gene. The CDR3 region is CASSLTGTGDYEQYF. CDR3 sequence (DNA): TGTGCCAGCAGCTTAACGGGGACAGGTGACTACGAGCAGTACTTC.

The CDR3 bases are TGTGCCAGCTCACCGTCGAGACTAGGGTTGGGGGCCAACGTCCTGACTTTC. Its translation: CASSPSRLGLGANVLTF. The chain combines TRBV18 with TRBJ2-6; D possibly corresponds to TRBD2 (6 bases). This CDR3 spans 17 amino acids. CDR1 is KGHSH, CDR2 LQKENI, per germline. Between the trimmed V and J ends, which lost 3 bases and 4 bases, there was a span of 16 bases.

The chain couples TRBV21-1 to TRBJ2-7; TRBD2, as called in the table, went unchecked against the DNA. TRBV21-1 represents a pseudogene. The CDR3 runs to 15 residues. The CDR3 DNA reads as TGTGCCAGCAGCAAATCTGGCGGGAGGGACGACGAGCAGTACTTC. Its protein is CASSKSGGRDDEQYF.

V gene TRBV27 combines with J gene TRBJ2-7, with 10 bases fitting TRBD1. The CDR3 contains 14 residues. The J segment lost 3 bases and the V segment lost 4 bases, leaving 3 bases of the junction unmatched. Germline CDR1 reads MNHEY; CDR2 reads SMNVEV (reference sequence). The DNA of the CDR3 is TGTGCCAGCAGTTGGGGACAGGGGAGCTACGAGCAGTACTTC. Encoded protein: CASSWGQGSYEQYF.

The CDR3 nucleotides are TGTGCCAGTAAGGGAGGGGTCACAGATACGCAGTATTTT. This codes for CASKGGVTDTQYF. V usage is TRBV27 and J usage is TRBJ2-3; 7 nucleotides match TRBD2. The CDR3 covers 13 residues. CDR1 and CDR2 (germline): MNHEY, SMNVEV (reference sequence). V was pared by 9 bases and J by 2 bases, with 5 bases of the junction left unmatched.

The chain has TRBV5-4 and TRBJ2-7, with D possibly being TRBD2 (5 bases). This CDR3 spans 14 amino acids. Germline V CDR1 and CDR2: SGHNT, YYREEE (reference sequence). V was cut by 7 bases and J by 8 bases, with 22 bases left in between. CDR3 nucleotides: TGTGCCAGCGAGACCGGTGGGAGCCCGAACCAGCAGTACTTC. Translated, it gives CASETGGSPNQQYF.

The chain combines TRBV7-2 with TRBJ2-7, with TRBD2 matching over 8 bases. CDR1 and CDR2 (germline): SGHTA, FQGNSA. Unmatched junction bases numbered 4, after V lost 3 bases and J lost 0 bases. This CDR3 contains 15 residues. The CDR3 DNA reads TGTGCCAGCAGCTTTTCGGGGGGGCACTCCTACGAGCAGTACTTC. Translated: CASSFSGGHSYEQYF.